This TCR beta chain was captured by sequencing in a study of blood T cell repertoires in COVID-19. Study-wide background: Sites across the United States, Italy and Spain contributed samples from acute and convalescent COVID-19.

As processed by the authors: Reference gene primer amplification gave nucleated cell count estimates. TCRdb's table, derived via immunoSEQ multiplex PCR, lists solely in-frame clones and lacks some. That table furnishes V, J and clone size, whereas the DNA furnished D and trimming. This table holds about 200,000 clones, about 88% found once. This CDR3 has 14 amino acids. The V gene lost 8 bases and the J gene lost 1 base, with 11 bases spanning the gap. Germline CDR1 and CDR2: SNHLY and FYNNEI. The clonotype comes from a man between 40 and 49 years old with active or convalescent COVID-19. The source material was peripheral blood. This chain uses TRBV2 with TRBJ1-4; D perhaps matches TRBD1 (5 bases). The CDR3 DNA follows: TGTGCCAGCCGGGGGGGAGAAACTAATGAAAAACTGTTTTTT. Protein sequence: CASRGGETNEKLFF.